This TCR beta chain comes out of a study of read filtering for tumor transcriptome and immune sequencing. Regarding this clonotype: Its specificity is unknown. This may arise from a read error, as a much more abundant clone is one base away.

V dropped 3 bases and J dropped 0 bases, with 5 bases sitting between them. From germline, CDR1 is SNHLY and CDR2 FYNNEI. This CDR3 comprises 13 residues. The library was built from roughly 400 ng RNA with molecular barcoded adaptors for alpha/delta and beta/gamma chains. TCRdb redid the calling of the reads with MiXCR, one entry per CDR3 protein. The sample has around 23,000 distinct CDR3 sequences, 20% to 25% seen once. Study findings and constraints: RNA-seq captured clonotypes less deeply and reliably than IR-seq. Dropping single-read clonotypes raised IR-seq and RNA-seq shared-clonotype correlation.

This TCR derives from a donor aged 40 or over with multiple myeloma. The sample comprised a population of CD138-negative cells sorted from bone marrow. The V call is TRBV2, the J call TRBJ1-2; possible D gene TRBD1, 5 bases. The CDR3: CASSETANYGYTF. CDR3 coding DNA: TGTGCCAGCAGTGAGACAGCTAACTATGGCTACACCTTC.